This T cell receptor beta chain was sequenced for a study of blood T cells in healthy people across ages. Findings of the study overall: Reliance upon unsorted PBMCs precluded definitive naive versus antigen-experienced comparison.

Sample-barcoded 5' priming and a J-beta primer mix drove a second PCR of about 7 to 12 cycles. TCRdb processed the 5' RACE reads anew with MiXCR; each CDR3 protein has one entry. The sample yields some 1.5 million distinct CDR3 sequences, 28% seen once. V lost 0 bases to trimming and J lost 6 bases, with 10 bases between them. CDR1 SGDLS and CDR2 YYNGEE come from the germline V gene. This CDR3 has 13 amino acids. This clonotype was found a few times. What it binds is unknown. This sequence originates from a woman under 40 in good health. The sample comprised blood. This chain uses TRBV9 with TRBJ2-7, with a weak D call TRBD2 (5 bases). The CDR3 protein is CASSVGLIGEQYF. CDR3 sequence (DNA): TGTGCCAGCAGCGTAGGACTAATCGGCGAGCAGTACTTC.